A selection of T cell receptor beta chains follows, all from one sample in a study of response to subunit inactivated influenza vaccine. TCRdb itself ran the RT-PCR reads through MiXCR, one entry per CDR3 protein. The profile shows about 570,000 distinct CDR3 sequences, 12% of them singletons. The sample consisted of PBMCs from blood, taken on the day of vaccination. These receptors originate from a man aged 45-65 years who received an inactivated influenza vaccine. The CDR3 runs from the conserved cysteine through the conserved F or W. D genes are given only for firm matches. Not every row has a clone size; where given, it reads once, few, many or a size class.

>TRBV7-2|TRBJ2-7|TRBD1|few
TGTGCCAGCAGCTTAGGAGGGACAGGGGGGACCTACGAGCAGTACTTC
CASSLGGTGGTYEQYF
>TRBV12-3/TRBV12-4|TRBJ2-7|.|many
TGTGCCAGCAGTAAAGACAGCCCGGGCTACGAGCAGTACTTC
CASSKDSPGYEQYF
>TRBV7-8|TRBJ2-2|TRBD2|many
TGTGCCAGCAGCTTAGTTGGACTAGCGGGATCGGGCACCGGGGAGCTGTTTTTT
CASSLVGLAGSGTGELFF
>TRBV29-1|TRBJ2-1|TRBD1|.
TGCAGCGGCACAGGGGGTTTCTACAATGAGCAGTTCTTC
CSGTGGFYNEQFF
>TRBV27|TRBJ1-1|TRBD1|few
TGTGCCAGCGGCAGGGGGCGAGTCACTGAAGCTTTCTTT
CASGRGRVTEAFF
>TRBV4-1|TRBJ1-5|.|.
TGCGCCAGCAGCCAAGATCTGTGGGGCGGGAATCAGCCCCAGCATTTT
CASSQDLWGGNQPQHF
>TRBV7-9|TRBJ2-7|TRBD2|few
TGTGCCAGCAGCCAGAAGAGAGGGACTAGCGGCGACTACGAGCAGTACTTC
CASSQKRGTSGDYEQYF
>TRBV7-9|TRBJ2-7|TRBD1|.
TGTGCCAGCAGCTTATCCGGGACAGCCTACGAGCAGTACTTC
CASSLSGTAYEQYF
>TRBV20-1|TRBJ2-5|TRBD1|.
TGCAGTGTTCGGGACAGAGAGACCCAGTACTTC
CSVRDRETQYF
>TRBV18|TRBJ2-7|.|few
TGTGCCAGCTCACCACCCTCACAGGGAGCCTACGAGCAGTACTTC
CASSPPSQGAYEQYF
>TRBV4-2|TRBJ2-7|TRBD1|.
TGTACCAGCAGCCAAGGACAGGGGTCCTACGAGCAGTACTTC
CTSSQGQGSYEQYF